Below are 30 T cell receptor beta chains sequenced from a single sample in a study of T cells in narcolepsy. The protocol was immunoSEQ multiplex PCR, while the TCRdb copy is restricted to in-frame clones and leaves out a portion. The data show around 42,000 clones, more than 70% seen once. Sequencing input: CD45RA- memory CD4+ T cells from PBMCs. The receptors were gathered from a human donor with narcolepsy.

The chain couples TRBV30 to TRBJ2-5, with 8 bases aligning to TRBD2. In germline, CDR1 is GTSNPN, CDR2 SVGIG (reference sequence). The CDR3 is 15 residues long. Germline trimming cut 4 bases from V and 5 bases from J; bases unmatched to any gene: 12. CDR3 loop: CAWTSGLLQIETQYF. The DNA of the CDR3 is TGTGCCTGGACTAGCGGGTTACTTCAGATCGAGACCCAGTACTTC.

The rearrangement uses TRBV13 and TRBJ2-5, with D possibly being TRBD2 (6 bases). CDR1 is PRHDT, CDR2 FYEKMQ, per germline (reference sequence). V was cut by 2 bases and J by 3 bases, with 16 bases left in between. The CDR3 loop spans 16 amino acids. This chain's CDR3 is CASSLFGGTTEETQYF. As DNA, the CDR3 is TGTGCCAGCAGCTTATTTGGCGGGACCACTGAAGAGACCCAGTACTTC.

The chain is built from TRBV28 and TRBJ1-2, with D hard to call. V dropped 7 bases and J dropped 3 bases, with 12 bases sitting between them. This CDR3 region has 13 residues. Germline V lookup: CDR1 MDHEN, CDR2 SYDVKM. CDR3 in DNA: TGTGCCAGCAATAGACTTCTTCACTATGGCTACACCTTC. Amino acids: CASNRLLHYGYTF.

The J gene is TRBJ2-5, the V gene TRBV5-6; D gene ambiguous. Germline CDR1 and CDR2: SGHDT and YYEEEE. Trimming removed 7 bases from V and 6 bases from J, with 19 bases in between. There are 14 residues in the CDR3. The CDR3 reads CASFPRVGVQTQYF. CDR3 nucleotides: TGTGCCAGCTTTCCTAGGGTTGGCGTTCAGACCCAGTACTTC.

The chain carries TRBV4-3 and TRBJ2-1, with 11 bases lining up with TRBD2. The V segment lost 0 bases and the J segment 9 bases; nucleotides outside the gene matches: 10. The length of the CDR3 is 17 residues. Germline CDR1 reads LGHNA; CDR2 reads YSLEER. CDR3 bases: TGCGCCAGCAGCCAAGATCCCGATAGCGGGGGGGCAAGTGAGCAGTTCTTC. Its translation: CASSQDPDSGGASEQFF.

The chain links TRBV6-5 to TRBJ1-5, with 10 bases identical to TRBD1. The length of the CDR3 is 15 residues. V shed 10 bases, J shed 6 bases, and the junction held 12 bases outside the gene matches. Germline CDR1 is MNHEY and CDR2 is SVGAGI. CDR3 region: CATDRDRGMRQPQHF. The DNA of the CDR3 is TGTGCCACCGACCGGGACAGGGGAATGCGTCAGCCCCAGCATTTT.

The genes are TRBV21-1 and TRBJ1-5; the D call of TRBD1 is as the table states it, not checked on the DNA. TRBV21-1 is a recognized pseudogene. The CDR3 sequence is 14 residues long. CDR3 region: CASSPGTFNQPQHF. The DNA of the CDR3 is TGTGCCAGCAGCCCTGGGACATTCAATCAGCCCCAGCATTTT.

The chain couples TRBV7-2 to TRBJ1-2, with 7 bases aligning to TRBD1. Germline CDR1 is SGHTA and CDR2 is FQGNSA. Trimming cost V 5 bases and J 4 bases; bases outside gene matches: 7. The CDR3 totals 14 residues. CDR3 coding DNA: TGTGCCAGCAGCACCGCGGACAGGAGCTATGGCTACACCTTC. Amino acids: CASSTADRSYGYTF.

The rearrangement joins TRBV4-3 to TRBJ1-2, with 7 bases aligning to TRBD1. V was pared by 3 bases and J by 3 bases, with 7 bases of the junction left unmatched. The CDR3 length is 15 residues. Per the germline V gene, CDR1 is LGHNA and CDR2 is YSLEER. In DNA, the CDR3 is TGCGCCAGCAGCCAGGGTAGAGGGGGCGACTATGGCTACACCTTC. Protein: CASSQGRGGDYGYTF.

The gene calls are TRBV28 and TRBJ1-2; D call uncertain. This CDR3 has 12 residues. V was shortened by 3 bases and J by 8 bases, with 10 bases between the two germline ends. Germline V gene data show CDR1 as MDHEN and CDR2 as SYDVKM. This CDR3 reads CASSFFTEGYTF. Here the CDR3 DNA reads TGTGCCAGCAGTTTTTTTACGGAAGGCTACACCTTC.

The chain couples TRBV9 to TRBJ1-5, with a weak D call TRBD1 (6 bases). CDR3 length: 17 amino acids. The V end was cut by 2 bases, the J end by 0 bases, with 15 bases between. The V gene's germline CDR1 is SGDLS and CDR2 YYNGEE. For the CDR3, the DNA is TGTGCCAGCAGCGTCGGGGGGCAAACCTATAGCAATCAGCCCCAGCATTTT. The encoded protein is CASSVGGQTYSNQPQHF.

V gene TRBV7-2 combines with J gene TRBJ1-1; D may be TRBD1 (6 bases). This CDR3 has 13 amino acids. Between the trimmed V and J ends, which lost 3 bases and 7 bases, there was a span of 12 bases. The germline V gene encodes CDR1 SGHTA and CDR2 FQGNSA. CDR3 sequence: CASSFQGSYEAFF. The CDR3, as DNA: TGTGCCAGCAGCTTCCAGGGGTCCTATGAAGCTTTCTTT.

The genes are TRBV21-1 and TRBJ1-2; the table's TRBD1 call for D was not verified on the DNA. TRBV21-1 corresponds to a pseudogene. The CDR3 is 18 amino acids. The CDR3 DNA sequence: TGTGCCAGCAGCAAAGACAGGTCGGACAGAGGGGTATGCTATGGCTACACCTTC. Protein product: CASSKDRSDRGVCYGYTF.

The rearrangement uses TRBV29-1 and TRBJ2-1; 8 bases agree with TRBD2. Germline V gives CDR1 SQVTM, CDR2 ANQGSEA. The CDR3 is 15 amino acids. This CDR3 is CTILGSTSGYNEQFF. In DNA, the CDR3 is TGCACCATCCTTGGGAGTACTAGCGGATACAATGAGCAGTTCTTC.

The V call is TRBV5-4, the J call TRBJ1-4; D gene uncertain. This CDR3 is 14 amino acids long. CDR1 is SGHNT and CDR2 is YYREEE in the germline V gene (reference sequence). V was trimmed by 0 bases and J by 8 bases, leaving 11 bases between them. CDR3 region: CASSLAGSPEKLFF. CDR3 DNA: TGTGCCAGCAGCTTGGCCGGCAGCCCAGAAAAACTGTTTTTT.

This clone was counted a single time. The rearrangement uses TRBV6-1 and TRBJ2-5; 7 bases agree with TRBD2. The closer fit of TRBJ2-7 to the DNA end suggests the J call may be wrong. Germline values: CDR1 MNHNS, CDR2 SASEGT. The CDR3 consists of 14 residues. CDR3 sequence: CASIKGGSAYEQYF. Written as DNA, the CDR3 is TGTGCCAGCATAAAGGGAGGGTCCGCCTACGAGCAGTACTTC.

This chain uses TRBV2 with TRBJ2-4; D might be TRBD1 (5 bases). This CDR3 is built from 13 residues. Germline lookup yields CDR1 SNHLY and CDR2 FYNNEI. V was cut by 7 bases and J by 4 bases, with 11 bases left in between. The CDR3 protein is CASTRQIKNIQYF. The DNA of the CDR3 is TGTGCCAGCACTAGACAGATTAAAAACATTCAGTACTTC.

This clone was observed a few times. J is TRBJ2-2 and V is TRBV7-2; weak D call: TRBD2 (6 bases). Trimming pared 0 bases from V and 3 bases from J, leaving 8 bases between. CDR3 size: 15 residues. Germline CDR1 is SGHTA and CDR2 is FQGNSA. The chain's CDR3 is CASSLADYYTGELFF. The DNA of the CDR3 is TGTGCCAGCAGCTTAGCGGACTATTACACCGGGGAGCTGTTTTTT. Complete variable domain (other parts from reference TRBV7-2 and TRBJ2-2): GAGVSQSPSNKVTEKGKDVELRCDPISGHTALYWYRQSLGQGLEFLIYFQGNSAPDKSGLPSDRFSAERTGGSVSTLTIQRTQQEDSAVYLCASSLADYYTGELFFGEGSRLTVL.

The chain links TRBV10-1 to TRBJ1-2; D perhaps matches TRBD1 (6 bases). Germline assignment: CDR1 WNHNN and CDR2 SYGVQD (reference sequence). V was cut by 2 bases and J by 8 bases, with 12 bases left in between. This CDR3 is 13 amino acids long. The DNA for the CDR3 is TGCGCCAGCAGTGAGCCCTGGCAGGGGGGCTACACCTTC. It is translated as CASSEPWQGGYTF.

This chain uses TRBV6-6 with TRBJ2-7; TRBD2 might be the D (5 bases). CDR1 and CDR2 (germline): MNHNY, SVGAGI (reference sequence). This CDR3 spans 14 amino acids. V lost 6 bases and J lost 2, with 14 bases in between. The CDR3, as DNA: TGTGCCAGCAGCCCCCCGCCGGGGACCTACGAGCAGTACTTC. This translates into CASSPPPGTYEQYF.

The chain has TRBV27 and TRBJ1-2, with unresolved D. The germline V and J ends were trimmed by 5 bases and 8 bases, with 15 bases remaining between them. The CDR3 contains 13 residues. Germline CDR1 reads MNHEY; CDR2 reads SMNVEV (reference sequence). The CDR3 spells CASSPQVSKGYTF. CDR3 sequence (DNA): TGTGCCAGCAGTCCTCAAGTATCGAAAGGCTACACCTTC.

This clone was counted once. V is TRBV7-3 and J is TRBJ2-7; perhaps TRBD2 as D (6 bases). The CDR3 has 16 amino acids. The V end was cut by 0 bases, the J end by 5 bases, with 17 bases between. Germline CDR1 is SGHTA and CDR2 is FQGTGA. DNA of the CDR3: TGTGCCAGCAGCTTAACCCCCCTAGCGCCGAACGACGAGCAGTACTTC. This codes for CASSLTPLAPNDEQYF.

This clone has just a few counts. Here the CDR3 reads CASSKRWARDEQYF. DNA of the CDR3: TGTGCCAGCAGTAAACGATGGGCCCGGGACGAGCAGTACTTC. The chain joins TRBV7-8 to TRBJ2-7, with D unresolved. With 6 bases removed from V and 5 bases from J, the gap between germline ends came to 17 bases. Germline CDR1 and CDR2: SGHVS and FQNEAQ. This CDR3 region has 14 residues.

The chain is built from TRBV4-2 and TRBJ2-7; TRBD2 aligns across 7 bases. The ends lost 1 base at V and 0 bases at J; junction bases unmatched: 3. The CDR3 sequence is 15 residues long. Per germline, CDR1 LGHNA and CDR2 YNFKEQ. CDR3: CASSQGSSGSYEQYF. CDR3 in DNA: TGTGCCAGCAGCCAAGGGTCTAGCGGCTCCTACGAGCAGTACTTC.

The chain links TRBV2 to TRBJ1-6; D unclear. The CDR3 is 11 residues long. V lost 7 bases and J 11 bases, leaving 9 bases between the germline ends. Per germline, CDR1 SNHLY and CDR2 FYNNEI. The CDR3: CASKNRAPLHF. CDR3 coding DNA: TGTGCCAGCAAGAATAGGGCACCCCTCCACTTT.

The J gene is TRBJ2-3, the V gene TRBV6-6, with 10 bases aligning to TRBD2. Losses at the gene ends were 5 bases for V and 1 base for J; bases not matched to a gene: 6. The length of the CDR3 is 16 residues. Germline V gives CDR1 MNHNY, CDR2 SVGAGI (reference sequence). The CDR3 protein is CASSNPGTSGTDTQYF. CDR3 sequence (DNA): TGTGCCAGCAGTAACCCCGGGACTAGCGGCACAGATACGCAGTATTTT.

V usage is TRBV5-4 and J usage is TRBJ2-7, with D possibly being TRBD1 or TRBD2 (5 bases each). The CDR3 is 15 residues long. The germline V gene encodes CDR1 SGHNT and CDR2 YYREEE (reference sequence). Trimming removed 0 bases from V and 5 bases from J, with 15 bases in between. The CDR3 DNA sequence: TGTGCCAGCAGCTTGGGAGGGGCTCTTGGCCACGAGCAGTACTTC. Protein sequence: CASSLGGALGHEQYF. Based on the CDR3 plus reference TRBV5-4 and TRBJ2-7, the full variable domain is ETGVTQSPTHLIKTRGQQVTLRCSSQSGHNTVSWYQQALGQGPQFIFQYYREEENGRGNFPPRFSGLQFPNYSSELNVNALELDDSALYLCASSLGGALGHEQYFGPGTRLTVT.

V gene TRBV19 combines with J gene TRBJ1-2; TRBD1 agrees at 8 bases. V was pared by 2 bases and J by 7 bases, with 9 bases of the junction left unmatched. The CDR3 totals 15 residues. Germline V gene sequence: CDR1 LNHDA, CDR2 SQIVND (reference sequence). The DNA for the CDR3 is TGTGCCAGTAGTATACGGGGGCAGGGGGCGATTGGCTACACCTTC. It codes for CASSIRGQGAIGYTF.

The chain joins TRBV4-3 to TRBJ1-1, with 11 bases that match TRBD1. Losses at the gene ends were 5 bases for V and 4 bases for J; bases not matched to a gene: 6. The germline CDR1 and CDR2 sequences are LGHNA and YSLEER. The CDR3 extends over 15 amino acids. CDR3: CASSGQGAGVTEAFF. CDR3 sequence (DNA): TGCGCCAGCAGCGGACAGGGGGCTGGGGTCACTGAAGCTTTCTTT.

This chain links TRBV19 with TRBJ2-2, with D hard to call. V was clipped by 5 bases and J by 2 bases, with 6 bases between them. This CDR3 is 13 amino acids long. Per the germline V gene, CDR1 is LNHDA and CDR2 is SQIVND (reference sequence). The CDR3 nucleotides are TGTGCCAGTAGTGCTAGAAACACCGGGGAGCTGTTTTTT. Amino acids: CASSARNTGELFF.